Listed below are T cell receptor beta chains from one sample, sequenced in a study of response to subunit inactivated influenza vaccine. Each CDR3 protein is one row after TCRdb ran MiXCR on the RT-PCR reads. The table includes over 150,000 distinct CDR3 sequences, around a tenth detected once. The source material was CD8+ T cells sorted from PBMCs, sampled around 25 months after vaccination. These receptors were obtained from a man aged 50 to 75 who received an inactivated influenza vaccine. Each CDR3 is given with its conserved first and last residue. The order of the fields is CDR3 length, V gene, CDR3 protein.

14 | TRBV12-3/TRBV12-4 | CASSFGTGGYEQYF
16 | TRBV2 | CASSKGQGAGSYEQYF
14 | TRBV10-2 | CASSVRRGTGELFF
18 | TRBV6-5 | CASSFERGRAQGHYGYTF
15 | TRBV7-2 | CASRDASGRYNEQFF
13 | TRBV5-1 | CASSLEETHGYTF
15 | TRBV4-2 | CASSPGSTYNSPLHF
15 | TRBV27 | CASSNRYSYNSPLHF
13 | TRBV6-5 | CASSSQGTDTQYF
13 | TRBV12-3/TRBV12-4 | CASNSRVNEKLFF
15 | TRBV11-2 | CASSLGQGLFYEQYF
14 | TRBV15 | CATSRDRFSYEQYF
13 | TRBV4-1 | CASSRELANEQFF
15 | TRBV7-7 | CASSPGTSPGYEQYF
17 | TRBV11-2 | CASSPIPGLVIGNEQFF
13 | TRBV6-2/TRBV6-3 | CASSYQRNSVLTF